Included here is one TCR beta chain sequence, with context. The data were taken from a study of blood T cell repertoires in COVID-19. Germline values: CDR1 SGHNT, CDR2 YYREEE (reference sequence). This CDR3 region has 14 residues. J lost 6 bases, V lost 4 bases, and 5 bases had no gene match. Sequencing used immunoSEQ multiplex PCR; TCRdb keeps in-frame clones, though not all of them. Among about 200,000 clones listed, roughly four fifths were seen once. This sequence joins TRBV5-4 and TRBJ2-1; 9 nucleotides align to TRBD2. The TCR originated in a woman in her sixties or seventies with active or convalescent COVID-19. Input material: peripheral blood. CDR3 loop: CASSTGTSSNEQFF. The CDR3 nucleotides are TGTGCCAGCAGCACCGGGACTAGCAGCAATGAGCAGTTCTTC. Full variable domain (missing parts from reference TRBV5-4 and TRBJ2-1): ETGVTQSPTHLIKTRGQQVTLRCSSQSGHNTVSWYQQALGQGPQFIFQYYREEENGRGNFPPRFSGLQFPNYSSELNVNALELDDSALYLCASSTGTSSNEQFFGPGTRLTVL.